The TCR beta chain under discussion was sequenced for a study of blood T cell repertoires in COVID-19. The wider study: The samples span acute and convalescent COVID-19 from the United States, Italy and Spain. T cells, B-cell-depleted T cells, or PBMCs provided the cDNA or gDNA that served as material.

Original methodology: Using reference gene primer amplification, nucleated cell counts were estimated. The table came from immunoSEQ multiplex PCR; TCRdb's copy has only in-frame clones and leaves some out. The DNA was the basis for D and trimming; V, J and clone size are from that table. The sample holds some 250,000 clones; 82% are singletons and the top ten take 3.4%. The sequence derives from a woman younger than 30 with acute or convalescent COVID-19. Material for sequencing was peripheral blood.

The CDR3 bases are TGCAGTGCGCAACAGGTGGAGCAGTACTTC. Protein product: CSAQQVEQYF. The J gene is TRBJ2-7, the V gene TRBV20-1; possibly TRBD1 for D (5 bases). The germline V gene encodes CDR1 DFQATT and CDR2 SNEGSKA (reference sequence). This CDR3 comprises 10 residues. The V and J ends lost 6 bases and 7 bases respectively, with 10 bases between them.